This note documents a single T cell receptor (beta chain) sequence. What it recognizes is unknown. The CDR3 spans 15 residues. Germline V CDR1 and CDR2: SGDLS, YYNGEE. V gave up 6 bases and J gave up 2 bases, with 17 bases separating them. Sequencing was limited to surgery cases with top T cell transcript signatures in brain tissue. This sample was included in a study of brain T cells in children with intractable seizures. Study results and limitations: Viral specificity was inferred only from CDR3 similarity; HCMV serostatus was unknown. Pre- and post-surgery blood differed in depth, so pre-surgery absences may be undersampling.

Profiled with immunoSEQ multiplex PCR; TCRdb holds only in-frame clones, not every one. The sample holds roughly 110,000 clones, 90% to 95% seen once. The receptor comes from a boy younger than two with hemimegalencephaly and intractable seizures. The sample in question was peripheral blood, obtained at surgery. The chain has TRBV9 and TRBJ2-5; TRBD1 or TRBD2 may be the D gene (5 bases each). The chain's CDR3 is CASTLTGRGQETQYF. CDR3 DNA: TGTGCCAGCACCCTAACGGGACGCGGTCAAGAGACCCAGTACTTC.